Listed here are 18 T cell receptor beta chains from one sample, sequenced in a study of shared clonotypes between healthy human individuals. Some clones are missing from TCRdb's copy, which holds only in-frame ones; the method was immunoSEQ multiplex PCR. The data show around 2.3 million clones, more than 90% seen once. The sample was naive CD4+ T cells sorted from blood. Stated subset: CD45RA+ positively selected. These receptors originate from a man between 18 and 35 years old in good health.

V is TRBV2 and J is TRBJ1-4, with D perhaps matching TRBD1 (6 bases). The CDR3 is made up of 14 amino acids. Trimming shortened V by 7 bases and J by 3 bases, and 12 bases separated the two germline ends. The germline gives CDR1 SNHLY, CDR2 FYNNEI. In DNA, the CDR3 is TGTGCCAGCAAAGACAGGCTGTCTAATGAAAAACTGTTTTTT. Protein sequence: CASKDRLSNEKLFF.

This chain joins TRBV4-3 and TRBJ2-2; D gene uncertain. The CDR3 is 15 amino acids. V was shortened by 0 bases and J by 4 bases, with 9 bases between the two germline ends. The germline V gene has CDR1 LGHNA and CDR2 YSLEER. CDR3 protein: CASSQELGPTGELFF. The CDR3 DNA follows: TGCGCCAGCAGCCAAGAACTTGGACCCACCGGGGAGCTGTTTTTT.

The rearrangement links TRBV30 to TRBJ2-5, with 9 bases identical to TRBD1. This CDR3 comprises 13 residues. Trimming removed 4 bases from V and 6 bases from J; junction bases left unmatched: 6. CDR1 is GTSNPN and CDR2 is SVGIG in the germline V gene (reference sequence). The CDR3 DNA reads TGTGCCTGGACCCTGGACAGGGGACAGACCCAGTACTTC. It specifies CAWTLDRGQTQYF.

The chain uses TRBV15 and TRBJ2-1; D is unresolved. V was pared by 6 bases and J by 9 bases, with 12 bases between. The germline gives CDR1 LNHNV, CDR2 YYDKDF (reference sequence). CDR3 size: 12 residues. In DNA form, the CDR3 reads TGTGCCACCAGTCGGATTTTCGGTGAGCAGTTCTTC. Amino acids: CATSRIFGEQFF. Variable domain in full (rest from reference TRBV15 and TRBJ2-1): DAMVIQNPRYQVTQFGKPVTLSCSQTLNHNVMYWYQQKSSQAPKLLFHYYDKDFNNEADTPDNFQSRRPNTSFCFLDIRSPGLGDTAMYLCATSRIFGEQFFGPGTRLTVL.

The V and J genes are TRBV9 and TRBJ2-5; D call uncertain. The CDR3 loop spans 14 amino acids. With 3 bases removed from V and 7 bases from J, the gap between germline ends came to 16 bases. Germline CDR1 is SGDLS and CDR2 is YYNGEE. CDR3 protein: CASSGSSTPGTQYF. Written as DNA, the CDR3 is TGTGCCAGCAGCGGTAGCAGTACCCCAGGGACCCAGTACTTC. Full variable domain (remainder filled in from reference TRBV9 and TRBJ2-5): DSGVTQTPKHLITATGQRVTLRCSPRSGDLSVYWYQQSLDQGLQFLIQYYNGEERAKGNILERFSAQQFPDLHSELNLSSLELGDSALYFCASSGSSTPGTQYFGPGTRLLVL.

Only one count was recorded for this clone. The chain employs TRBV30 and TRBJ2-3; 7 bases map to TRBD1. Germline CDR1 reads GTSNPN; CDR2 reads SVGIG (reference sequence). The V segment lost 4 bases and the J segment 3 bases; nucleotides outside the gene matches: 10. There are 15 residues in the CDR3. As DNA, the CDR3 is TGTGCCTGGACCCGGAGCAGGGGGTTAACAGATACGCAGTATTTT. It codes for CAWTRSRGLTDTQYF.

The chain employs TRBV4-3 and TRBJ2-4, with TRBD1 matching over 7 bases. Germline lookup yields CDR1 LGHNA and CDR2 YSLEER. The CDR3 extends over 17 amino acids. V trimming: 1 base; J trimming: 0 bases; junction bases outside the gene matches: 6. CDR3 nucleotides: TGCGCCAGCAGCCAAGTAAAAGAGGGGGCAGCCAAAAACATTCAGTACTTC. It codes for CASSQVKEGAAKNIQYF.

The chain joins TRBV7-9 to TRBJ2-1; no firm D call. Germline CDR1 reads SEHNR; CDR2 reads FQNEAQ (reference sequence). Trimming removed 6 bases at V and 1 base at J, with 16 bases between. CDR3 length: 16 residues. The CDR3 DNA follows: TGTGCCAGCAGTCCGGAGCTGGGCGGTTCCTACAATGAGCAGTTCTTC. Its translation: CASSPELGGSYNEQFF.

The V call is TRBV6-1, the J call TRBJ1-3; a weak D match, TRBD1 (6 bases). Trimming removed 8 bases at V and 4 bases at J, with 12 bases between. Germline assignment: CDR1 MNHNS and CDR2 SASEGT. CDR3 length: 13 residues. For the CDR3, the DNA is TGTGCCAGCGGGGGGCCGATCGGAAACACCATATATTTT. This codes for CASGGPIGNTIYF.

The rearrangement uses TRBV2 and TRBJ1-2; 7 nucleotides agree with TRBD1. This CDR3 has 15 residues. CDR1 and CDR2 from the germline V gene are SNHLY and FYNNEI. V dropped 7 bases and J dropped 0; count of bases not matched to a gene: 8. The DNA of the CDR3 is TGTGCCAGCACCTTCTCAGGGGGTACTAACTATGGCTACACCTTC. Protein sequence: CASTFSGGTNYGYTF.

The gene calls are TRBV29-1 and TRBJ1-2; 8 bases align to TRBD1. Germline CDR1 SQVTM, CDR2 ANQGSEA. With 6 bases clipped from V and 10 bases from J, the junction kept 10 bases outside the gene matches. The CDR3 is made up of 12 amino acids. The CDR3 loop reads CSVHTTGEDYTF. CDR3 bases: TGCAGCGTACACACGACAGGGGAGGACTACACCTTC.

CDR3 in DNA: TGTGCCAGCAGTGAAAGGGTAGCGGGGACCTACGAGCAGTACTTC. Its translation: CASSERVAGTYEQYF. V usage is TRBV2 and J usage is TRBJ2-7; 8 bases align to TRBD2. Germline V gene data show CDR1 as SNHLY and CDR2 as FYNNEI. The CDR3 is 15 amino acids. Trimming at V came to 2 bases and at J to 2 bases, leaving 5 bases not matched to a gene. The whole variable domain, filled in from reference TRBV2 and TRBJ2-7, reads EPEVTQTPSHQVTQMGQEVILRCVPISNHLYFYWYRQILGQKVEFLVSFYNNEISEKSEIFDDQFSVERPDGSNFTLKIRSTKLEDSAMYFCASSERVAGTYEQYFGPGTRLTVT.

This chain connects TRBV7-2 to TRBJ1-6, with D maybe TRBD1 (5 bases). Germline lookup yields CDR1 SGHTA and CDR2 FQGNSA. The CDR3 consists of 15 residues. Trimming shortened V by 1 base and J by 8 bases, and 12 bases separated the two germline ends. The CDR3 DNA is TGTGCCAGCAGCTTAGACAGGCCCTTGGATTCACCCCTCCACTTT. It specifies CASSLDRPLDSPLHF.

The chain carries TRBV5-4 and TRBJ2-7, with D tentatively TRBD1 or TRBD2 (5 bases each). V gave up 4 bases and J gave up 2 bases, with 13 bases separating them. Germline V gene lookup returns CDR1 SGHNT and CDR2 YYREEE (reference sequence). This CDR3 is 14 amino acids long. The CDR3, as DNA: TGTGCCAGCAGCCCAGGGACCACCACCTACGAGCAGTACTTC. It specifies CASSPGTTTYEQYF. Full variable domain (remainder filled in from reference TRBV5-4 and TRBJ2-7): ETGVTQSPTHLIKTRGQQVTLRCSSQSGHNTVSWYQQALGQGPQFIFQYYREEENGRGNFPPRFSGLQFPNYSSELNVNALELDDSALYLCASSPGTTTYEQYFGPGTRLTVT.

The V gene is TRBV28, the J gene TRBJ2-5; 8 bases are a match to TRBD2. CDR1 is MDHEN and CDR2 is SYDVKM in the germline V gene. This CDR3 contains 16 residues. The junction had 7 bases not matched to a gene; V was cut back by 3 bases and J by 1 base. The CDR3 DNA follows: TGTGCCAGCAGTTTCCTGGGCCGGGGGGGCCAAGAGACCCAGTACTTC. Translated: CASSFLGRGGQETQYF.

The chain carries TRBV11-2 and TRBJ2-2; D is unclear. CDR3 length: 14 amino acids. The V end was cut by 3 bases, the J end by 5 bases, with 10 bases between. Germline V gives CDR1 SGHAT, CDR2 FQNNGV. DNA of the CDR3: TGTGCCAGCAGCTTGAACCCGCAGACCGGGGAGCTGTTTTTT. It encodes CASSLNPQTGELFF.

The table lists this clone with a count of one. The CDR3: CASSPDGGGNEKLFF. DNA for the CDR3: TGCGCCAGCAGCCCGGACGGTGGGGGTAACGAAAAACTGTTTTTT. This chain links TRBV5-1 with TRBJ1-4; D is possibly TRBD1 (5 bases). CDR1 is SGHRS, CDR2 YFSETQ, per germline. The V and J ends lost 4 bases and 8 bases respectively, with 18 bases between them. The CDR3 covers 15 residues.

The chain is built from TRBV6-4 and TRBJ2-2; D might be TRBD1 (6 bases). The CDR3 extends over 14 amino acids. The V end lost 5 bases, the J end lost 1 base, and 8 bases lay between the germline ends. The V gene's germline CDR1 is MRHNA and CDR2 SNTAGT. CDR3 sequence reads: CASSQTGNTGELFF. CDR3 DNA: TGTGCCAGCAGTCAGACAGGGAACACCGGGGAGCTGTTTTTT.